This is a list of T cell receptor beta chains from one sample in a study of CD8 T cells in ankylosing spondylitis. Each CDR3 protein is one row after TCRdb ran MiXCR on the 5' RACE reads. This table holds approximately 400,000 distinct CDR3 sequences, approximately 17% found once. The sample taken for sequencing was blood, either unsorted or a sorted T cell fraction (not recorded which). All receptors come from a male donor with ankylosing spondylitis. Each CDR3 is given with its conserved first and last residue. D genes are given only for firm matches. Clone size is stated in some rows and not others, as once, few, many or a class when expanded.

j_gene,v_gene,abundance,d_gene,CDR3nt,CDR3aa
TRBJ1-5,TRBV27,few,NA,TGTGCCAGCGGTGGACGGGGCCTCGGTCAGCCCCAGCATTTT,CASGGRGLGQPQHF
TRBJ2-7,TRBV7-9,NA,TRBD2,TGTGCCAGCGGGCACACTAGCGGCAACGAGCAGTACTTC,CASGHTSGNEQYF
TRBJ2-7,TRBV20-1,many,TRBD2,TGCAGTGCTAATGGGGCGGGAGGGAACTCCTACGAGCAGTACTTC,CSANGAGGNSYEQYF
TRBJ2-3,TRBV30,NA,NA,TGTGCCTGGAGTGAAGGGTTCAGCACAGATACGCAGTATTTT,CAWSEGFSTDTQYF
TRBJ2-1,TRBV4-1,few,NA,TGCGCCAGCAGCCAAGCGGGACTTTCCGACAATGAGCAGTTCTTC,CASSQAGLSDNEQFF
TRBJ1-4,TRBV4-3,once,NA,TGCGCCAGCAGCCAAGATAGGACAGATGAAAAACTGTTTTTT,CASSQDRTDEKLFF
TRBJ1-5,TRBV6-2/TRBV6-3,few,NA,TGTGCCAGCAGCCACCTTAGGGATAGCAATCAGCCCCAGCATTTT,CASSHLRDSNQPQHF
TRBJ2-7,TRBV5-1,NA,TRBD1,TGCGCCAGCAGCTCCGGACAGGGGGCGCGATACGAGCAGTACTTC,CASSSGQGARYEQYF
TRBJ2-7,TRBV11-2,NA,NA,TGTGCCAGCAGCTTACGCGGGACACCCCTTGGACAGTACTTC,CASSLRGTPLGQYF
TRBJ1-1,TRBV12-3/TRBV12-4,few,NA,TGTGCCAGCAGTGCGGGAGCTTGGGGCACTGAAGCTTTCTTT,CASSAGAWGTEAFF